Following are 23 T cell receptor beta chains from one sample sequenced in a study of CD8 T cells in Susac syndrome. Random hexamers were used to reverse transcribe roughly 0.45 to 1 ug of RNA. TCRdb re-called the immunoSEQ multiplex PCR reads with MiXCR, one entry per CDR3 protein. Of 150,000 to 200,000 distinct CDR3 sequences in the sample, about 90% are singletons; the top ten hold 0.065% to 0.1%. The sample taken for sequencing was CD4+ T cells from PBMCs. These receptors were collected from a human donor in good health.

This clonotype occurred a few times. This rearrangement joins TRBV7-2 to TRBJ2-5; D call uncertain. V was cut by 2 bases and J by 5 bases, with 9 bases left in between. CDR1 SGHTA and CDR2 FQGNSA come from the germline V gene. This CDR3 has 13 amino acids. CDR3 region: CASSLSLGETQYF. The CDR3 DNA follows: TGTGCCAGCAGCTTATCCCTAGGGGAGACCCAGTACTTC.

This clonotype has a single count. V and J are TRBV5-1 and TRBJ2-1; the D gene is possibly TRBD1 (6 bases). Germline lookup yields CDR1 SGHRS and CDR2 YFSETQ. Trimming cost V 1 base and J 9 bases, with 14 bases left between them. CDR3 size: 14 residues. The chain's CDR3 is CASSLLGQGTEQFF. Here the CDR3 DNA reads TGCGCCAGCAGCTTGTTAGGCCAGGGGACTGAGCAGTTCTTC.

This clonotype was recorded only once. The genes are TRBV19 and TRBJ1-6; D unresolved. The CDR3 is 16 residues long. Germline CDR1 reads LNHDA; CDR2 reads SQIVND (reference sequence). The ends were cut back, 0 bases at V and 7 bases at J, with 13 bases in the middle. In DNA, the CDR3 is TGTGCCAGTAGTATAGATCGGACCCTGGGCAATTCACCCCTCCACTTT. It encodes CASSIDRTLGNSPLHF. Looking up the rest from reference TRBV19 and TRBJ1-6 gives the full variable domain: DGGITQSPKYLFRKEGQNVTLSCEQNLNHDAMYWYRQDPGQGLRLIYYSQIVNDFQKGDIAEGYSVSREKKESFPLTVTSAQKNPTAFYLCASSIDRTLGNSPLHFGNGTRLTVT.

V gene TRBV5-1 combines with J gene TRBJ2-3; 11 nucleotides agree with TRBD2. The CDR3 sequence is 15 residues long. Per the germline V gene, CDR1 is SGHRS and CDR2 is YFSETQ. V shed 0 bases, J shed 8 bases, and the junction held 5 bases outside the gene matches. CDR3 in amino acids: CASSLGLAGGPTQYF. For the CDR3, the DNA is TGCGCCAGCAGCTTGGGGCTAGCGGGAGGCCCTACGCAGTATTTT.

The chain carries TRBV12-3 or TRBV12-4 and TRBJ2-4; D unresolved. The CDR3 spans 13 residues. Trimming cost V 2 bases and J 1 base, with 3 bases left between them. The CDR3 protein is CASSLQAKNIQYF. DNA for the CDR3: TGTGCCAGCAGTTTACAGGCCAAAAACATTCAGTACTTC.

The chain links TRBV20-1 to TRBJ1-6; no clear D. Germline CDR1 reads DFQATT; CDR2 reads SNEGSKA (reference sequence). This CDR3 is built from 12 residues. V gave up 5 bases and J gave up 9 bases, with 11 bases separating them. CDR3 DNA: TGCAGTGCTGTCTTAGGAGGTTCACCCCTCCACTTT. The encoded protein is CSAVLGGSPLHF.

This chain joins TRBV3-1 and TRBJ1-6; D remains unclear. Trimming shortened V by 1 base and J by 7 bases, and 8 bases separated the two germline ends. The CDR3 runs to 14 residues. Per germline, CDR1 LGHDT and CDR2 YNNKEL (reference sequence). The DNA of the CDR3 is TGTGCCAGCAGCCAAGTGACAAGGAATTCACCCCTCCACTTT. This sequence encodes CASSQVTRNSPLHF.

The chain uses TRBV18 and TRBJ2-7; 9 nucleotides match TRBD1. Germline V lookup: CDR1 KGHSH, CDR2 LQKENI. This CDR3 spans 15 amino acids. The J segment lost 0 bases and the V segment lost 3 bases, leaving 3 bases of the junction unmatched. The CDR3 reads CASSPRDRASYEQYF. For the CDR3, the DNA is TGTGCCAGCTCACCCCGGGACAGGGCCTCCTACGAGCAGTACTTC.

The rearrangement joins TRBV20-1 to TRBJ2-2; the D gene is possibly TRBD1 (6 bases). This CDR3 spans 16 amino acids. Germline CDR1 DFQATT, CDR2 SNEGSKA (reference sequence). Trimming took 0 bases from V and 4 from J, leaving 15 bases between them. The CDR3 loop reads CSAREIDRPSTGELFF. In DNA form, the CDR3 reads TGCAGTGCTAGAGAGATCGACAGGCCGAGCACCGGGGAGCTGTTTTTT.

The chain employs TRBV5-1 and TRBJ1-2, with D possibly being TRBD1 (5 bases). The V gene lost 0 bases and the J gene lost 0 bases, with 15 bases spanning the gap. The CDR3 has 17 amino acids. Germline V gene lookup returns CDR1 SGHRS and CDR2 YFSETQ. The CDR3 nucleotides are TGCGCCAGCAGCTTGGCCTCTGGTGGGGCTTCTAACTATGGCTACACCTTC. As protein: CASSLASGGASNYGYTF.

The chain links TRBV11-1 to TRBJ2-2, with 11 bases that match TRBD2. Germline V gene data show CDR1 as SGHAT and CDR2 as FQDESV (reference sequence). The CDR3 runs to 18 residues. V was pared by 2 bases and J by 2 bases, with 7 bases of the junction left unmatched. The CDR3 region is CASSLFSGLADNTGELFF. CDR3 sequence (DNA): TGTGCCAGCAGCTTATTTTCGGGACTAGCGGATAACACCGGGGAGCTGTTTTTT.

With regard to this clonotype: One end of the junction is discordant with germline, which a read error may explain. The chain couples TRBV13 to TRBJ2-2; D gene ambiguous. From germline, CDR1 is PRHDT and CDR2 FYEKMQ (reference sequence). This CDR3 comprises 11 residues. The CDR3 protein is CASSLTEELFF. Here the CDR3 DNA reads TGTGCCAGCAGCTTAACCGAGGAGCTGTTTTTT.

This sequence joins TRBV28 and TRBJ1-5, with no clear D. V lost 3 bases, J lost 7 bases, and 4 bases lay in between. The germline V gene has CDR1 MDHEN and CDR2 SYDVKM. This CDR3 has 11 residues. The CDR3 is CASSFGQPQHF. The CDR3 bases are TGTGCCAGCAGTTTTGGGCAGCCCCAGCATTTT.

The V gene is TRBV7-2, the J gene TRBJ2-7, with a weak D call TRBD2 (5 bases). CDR3 length: 12 amino acids. V lost 7 bases, J lost 4 bases, and 11 bases lay in between. Germline-derived CDR1 and CDR2 are SGHTA and FQGNSA. The CDR3 DNA sequence: TGTGCCAGCACCAACGGGGTGTACGAGCAGTACTTC. Translation gives CASTNGVYEQYF.

Only a few counts were recorded for this clonotype. This chain uses TRBV5-1 with TRBJ1-2, with D unclear. Trimming shortened V by 2 bases and J by 6 bases, and 8 bases separated the two germline ends. Germline CDR1 SGHRS, CDR2 YFSETQ. CDR3 size: 12 residues. CDR3: CASSFDLHGYTF. The CDR3 DNA reads TGCGCCAGCAGCTTTGACTTGCATGGCTACACCTTC.

The genes are TRBV10-2 and TRBJ2-3; D perhaps matches TRBD2 (6 bases). V lost 0 bases to trimming and J lost 1 base, with 11 bases between them. From germline, CDR1 is WSHSY and CDR2 SAAADI. The CDR3 extends over 16 amino acids. The CDR3 is CASSESTSLGTDTQYF. As DNA, the CDR3 is TGCGCCAGCAGTGAGTCTACTAGCTTGGGCACAGATACGCAGTATTTT.

J is TRBJ2-5 and V is TRBV3-1; possibly TRBD2 for D (6 bases). The CDR3 loop spans 17 amino acids. Germline V gene lookup returns CDR1 LGHDT and CDR2 YNNKEL (reference sequence). Trimming pared 4 bases from V and 2 bases from J, leaving 20 bases between. CDR3 residues: CASSPPSGEVGQETQYF. The DNA for the CDR3 is TGTGCCAGCAGCCCCCCGTCGGGGGAGGTGGGGCAAGAGACCCAGTACTTC.

This clonotype was detected a few times. The genes are TRBV2 and TRBJ2-5, with 10 nucleotides matching TRBD2. The germline V gene has CDR1 SNHLY and CDR2 FYNNEI. Germline trimming cut 5 bases from V and 13 bases from J; bases unmatched to any gene: 7. The CDR3 is 12 residues long. The CDR3 is CASSLAGERRYF. The CDR3, as DNA: TGTGCCAGCAGTCTAGCGGGAGAGAGAAGGTACTTC.

The chain links TRBV20-1 to TRBJ2-3; tentative D call: TRBD2 (6 bases). The V end lost 4 bases, the J end lost 4 bases, and 12 bases lay between the germline ends. The CDR3 extends over 13 amino acids. Germline-derived CDR1 and CDR2 are DFQATT and SNEGSKA (reference sequence). DNA for the CDR3: TGCAGTGCTATGGTCGGGAGTGCAGATACGCAGTATTTT. It translates to CSAMVGSADTQYF.

The chain is built from TRBV6-2 or TRBV6-3 and TRBJ2-3; no firm D call. CDR1 MNHEY and CDR2 SVGEGT come from the germline V gene. The length of the CDR3 is 14 residues. Trimming stripped 7 bases from V and 6 bases from J, with 17 bases between. Written as DNA, the CDR3 is TGTGCCAGCACCGAGAAGACCCCGCGGGATACGCAGTATTTT. This gives the protein CASTEKTPRDTQYF.

The V and J genes are TRBV29-1 and TRBJ2-1; D gene uncertain. In germline, CDR1 is SQVTM, CDR2 ANQGSEA. The CDR3 runs 13 residues. V lost 6 bases and J lost 1, with 10 bases in between. In DNA, the CDR3 is TGCAGCGTGAATCGGCAGTCCTACAATGAGCAGTTCTTC. Protein: CSVNRQSYNEQFF.

The chain carries TRBV19 and TRBJ2-6; D remains ambiguous. The CDR3 runs 13 residues. Germline CDR1 and CDR2: LNHDA and SQIVND (reference sequence). Trimming cost V 10 bases and J 0 bases, with 7 bases left between them. The CDR3: CATISSGANVLTF. The DNA of the CDR3 is TGTGCCACCATATCCTCTGGGGCCAACGTCCTGACTTTC.

This rearrangement joins TRBV18 to TRBJ1-5; 9 bases fit TRBD1. Per germline, CDR1 KGHSH and CDR2 LQKENI. This CDR3 region has 15 residues. The V segment lost 4 bases and the J segment 6 bases; nucleotides outside the gene matches: 7. The CDR3 sequence: CASSLIRDRAQPQHF. The CDR3 region has the DNA TGTGCCAGCTCACTGATTCGGGACAGGGCTCAGCCCCAGCATTTT.